This T cell receptor (beta chain) comes out of a study of early T cells in non-severe SARS-CoV-2 infection. Whole-study context: Sequencing targeted bulk RNA from unsorted whole blood, leaving chains unpaired.

This clonotype appeared many times. Each single cDNA molecule received a unique molecular identifier. TCRdb re-derived calls from the 5' RACE reads in MiXCR, one entry per CDR3 protein. The sample has about 23,000 distinct CDR3 sequences; 5% to 5.5% are singletons. Germline V CDR1 and CDR2: MNHEY, SVGEGT. The CDR3 totals 14 residues. The V end lost 2 bases, the J end lost 6 bases, and 11 bases lay between the germline ends. The sequenced material came from whole blood. This chain links TRBV6-2 or TRBV6-3 with TRBJ1-5; D is undetermined. The sequence derives from an adult who was a healthcare worker with PCR-confirmed SARS-CoV-2 infection or an uninfected control (not recorded which). The CDR3 region has the DNA TGTGCCAGCAGTTACAGTTCGGGCTTTCAGCCCCAGCATTTT. It is translated as CASSYSSGFQPQHF.